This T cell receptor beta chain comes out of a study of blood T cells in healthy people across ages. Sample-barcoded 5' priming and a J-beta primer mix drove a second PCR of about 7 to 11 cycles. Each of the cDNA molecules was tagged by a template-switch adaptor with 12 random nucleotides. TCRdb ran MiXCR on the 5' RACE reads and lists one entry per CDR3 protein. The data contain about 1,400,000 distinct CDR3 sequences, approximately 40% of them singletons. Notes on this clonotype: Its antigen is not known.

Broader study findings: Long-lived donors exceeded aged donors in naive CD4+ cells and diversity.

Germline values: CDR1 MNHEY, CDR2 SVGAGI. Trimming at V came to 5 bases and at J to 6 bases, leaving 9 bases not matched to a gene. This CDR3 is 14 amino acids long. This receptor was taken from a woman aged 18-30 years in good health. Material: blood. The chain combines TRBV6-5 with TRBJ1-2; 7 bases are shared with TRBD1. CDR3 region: CASSPRQGQDGYTF. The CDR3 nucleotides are TGTGCCAGCAGTCCCCGACAGGGTCAGGATGGCTACACCTTC.